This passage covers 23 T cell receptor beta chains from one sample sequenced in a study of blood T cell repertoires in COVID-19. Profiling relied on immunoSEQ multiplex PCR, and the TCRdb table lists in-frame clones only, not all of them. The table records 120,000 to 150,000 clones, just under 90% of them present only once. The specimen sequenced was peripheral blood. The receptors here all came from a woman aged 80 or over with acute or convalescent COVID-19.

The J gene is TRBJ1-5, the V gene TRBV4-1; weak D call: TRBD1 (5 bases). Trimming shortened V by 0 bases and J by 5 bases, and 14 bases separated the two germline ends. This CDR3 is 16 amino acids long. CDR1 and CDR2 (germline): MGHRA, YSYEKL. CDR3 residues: CASSQDWGRDYQPQHF. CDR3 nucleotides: TGCGCCAGCAGCCAAGATTGGGGCAGGGATTATCAGCCCCAGCATTTT.

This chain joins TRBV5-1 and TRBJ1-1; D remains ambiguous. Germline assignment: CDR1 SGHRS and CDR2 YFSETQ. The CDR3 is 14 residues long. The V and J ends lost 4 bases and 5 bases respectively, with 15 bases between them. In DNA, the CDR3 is TGCGCCAGCAGCGGGCTCAGTAGGTATACTGAAGCTTTCTTT. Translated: CASSGLSRYTEAFF.

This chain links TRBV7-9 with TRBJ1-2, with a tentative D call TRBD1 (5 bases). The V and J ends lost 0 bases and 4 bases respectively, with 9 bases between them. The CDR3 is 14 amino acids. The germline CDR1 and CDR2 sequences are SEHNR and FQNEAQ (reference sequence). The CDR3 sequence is CASSLAGVIYGYTF. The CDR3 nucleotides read TGTGCCAGCAGCTTAGCAGGGGTAATCTATGGCTACACCTTC. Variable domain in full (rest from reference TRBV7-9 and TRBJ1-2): DTGVSQNPRHKITKRGQNVTFRCDPISEHNRLYWYRQTLGQGPEFLTYFQNEAQLEKSRLLSDRFSAERPKGSFSTLEIQRTEQGDSAMYLCASSLAGVIYGYTFGSGTRLTVV.

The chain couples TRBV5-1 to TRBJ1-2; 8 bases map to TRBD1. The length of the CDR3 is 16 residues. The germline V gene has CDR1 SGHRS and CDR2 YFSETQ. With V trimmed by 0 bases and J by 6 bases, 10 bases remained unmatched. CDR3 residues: CASSLGGRTGIDGYTF. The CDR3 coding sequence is TGCGCCAGCAGCTTGGGAGGTAGGACAGGGATCGATGGCTACACCTTC.

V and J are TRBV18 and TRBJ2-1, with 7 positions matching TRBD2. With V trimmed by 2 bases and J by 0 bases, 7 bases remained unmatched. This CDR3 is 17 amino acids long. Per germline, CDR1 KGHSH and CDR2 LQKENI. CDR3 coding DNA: TGTGCCAGCTCACCAAGGGTGGGGGGGAGCTCCTACAATGAGCAGTTCTTC. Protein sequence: CASSPRVGGSSYNEQFF.

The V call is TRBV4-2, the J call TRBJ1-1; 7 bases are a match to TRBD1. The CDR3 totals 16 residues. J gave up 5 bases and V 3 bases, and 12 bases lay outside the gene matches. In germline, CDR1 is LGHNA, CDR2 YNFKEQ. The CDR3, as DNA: TGTGCCAGCAGCCAGCCCTTACAGGGGTCGGGTACTGAAGCTTTCTTT. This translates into CASSQPLQGSGTEAFF.

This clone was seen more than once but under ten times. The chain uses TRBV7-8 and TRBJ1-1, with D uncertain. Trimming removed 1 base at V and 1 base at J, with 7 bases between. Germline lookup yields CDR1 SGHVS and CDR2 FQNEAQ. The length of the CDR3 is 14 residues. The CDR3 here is CASSLVAQNTEAFF. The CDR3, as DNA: TGTGCCAGCAGCTTAGTGGCTCAGAACACTGAAGCTTTCTTT.

In DNA form, the CDR3 reads TGTGCCTGGAGTGCCTGGCGGGGGGGAGAGACCCAGTACTTC. Its protein is CAWSAWRGGETQYF. The J gene is TRBJ2-5, the V gene TRBV30; 9 positions match TRBD2. With V trimmed by 1 base and J by 4 bases, 4 bases remained unmatched. Germline CDR1 and CDR2: GTSNPN and SVGIG (reference sequence). There are 14 residues in the CDR3.

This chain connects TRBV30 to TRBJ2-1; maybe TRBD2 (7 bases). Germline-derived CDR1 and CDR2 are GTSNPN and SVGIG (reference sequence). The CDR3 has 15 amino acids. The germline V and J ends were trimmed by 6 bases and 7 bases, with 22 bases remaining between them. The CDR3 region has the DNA TGTGCCTGCGTCAATCCGGGGGGCCGATGGAATGAGCAGTTCTTC. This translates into CACVNPGGRWNEQFF.

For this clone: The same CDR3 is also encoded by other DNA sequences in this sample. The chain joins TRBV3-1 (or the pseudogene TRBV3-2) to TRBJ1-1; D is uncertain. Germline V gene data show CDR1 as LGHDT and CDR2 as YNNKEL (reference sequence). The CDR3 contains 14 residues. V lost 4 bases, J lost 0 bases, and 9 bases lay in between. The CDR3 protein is CASSPRGMNTEAFF. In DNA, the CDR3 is TGTGCCAGCAGCCCCCGGGGAATGAACACTGAAGCTTTCTTT.

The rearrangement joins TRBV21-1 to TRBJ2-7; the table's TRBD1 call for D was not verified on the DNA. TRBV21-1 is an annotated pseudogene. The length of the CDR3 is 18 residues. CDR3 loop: CASSKKGPGQIGTYEQYF. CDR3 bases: TGTGCCAGCAGCAAAAAAGGTCCGGGACAGATCGGAACCTACGAGCAGTACTTC.

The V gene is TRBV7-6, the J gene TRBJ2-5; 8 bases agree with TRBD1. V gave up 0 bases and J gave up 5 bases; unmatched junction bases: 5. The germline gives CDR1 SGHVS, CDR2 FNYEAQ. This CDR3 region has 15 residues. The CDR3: CASSLAGGQGETQYF. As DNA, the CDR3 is TGTGCCAGCAGCTTAGCGGGAGGACAGGGTGAGACCCAGTACTTC.

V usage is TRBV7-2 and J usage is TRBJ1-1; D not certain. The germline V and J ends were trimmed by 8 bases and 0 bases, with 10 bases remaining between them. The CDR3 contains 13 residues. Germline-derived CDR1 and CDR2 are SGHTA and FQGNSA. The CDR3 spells CASARQMNTEAFF. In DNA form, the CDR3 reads TGTGCCAGCGCCAGGCAAATGAACACTGAAGCTTTCTTT.

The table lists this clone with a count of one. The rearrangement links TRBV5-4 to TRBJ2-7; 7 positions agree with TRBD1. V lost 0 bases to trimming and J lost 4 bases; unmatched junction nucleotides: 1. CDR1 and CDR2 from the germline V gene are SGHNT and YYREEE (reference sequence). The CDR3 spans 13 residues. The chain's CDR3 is CASSLEQGYEQYF. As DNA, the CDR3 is TGTGCCAGCAGCTTGGAACAGGGGTACGAGCAGTACTTC.

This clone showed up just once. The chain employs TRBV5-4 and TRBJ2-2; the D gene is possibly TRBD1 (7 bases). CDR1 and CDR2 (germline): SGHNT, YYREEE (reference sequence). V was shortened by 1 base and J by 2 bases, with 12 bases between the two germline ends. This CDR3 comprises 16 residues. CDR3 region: CASSLSQGGNTGELFF. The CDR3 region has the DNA TGTGCCAGCAGCTTGAGTCAGGGGGGTAACACCGGGGAGCTGTTTTTT.

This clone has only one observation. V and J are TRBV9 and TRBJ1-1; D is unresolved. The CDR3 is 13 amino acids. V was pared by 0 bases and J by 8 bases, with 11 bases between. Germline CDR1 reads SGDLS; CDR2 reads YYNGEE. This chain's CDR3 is CASSVGETGEAFF. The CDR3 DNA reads TGTGCCAGCAGCGTAGGGGAGACGGGCGAAGCTTTCTTT.

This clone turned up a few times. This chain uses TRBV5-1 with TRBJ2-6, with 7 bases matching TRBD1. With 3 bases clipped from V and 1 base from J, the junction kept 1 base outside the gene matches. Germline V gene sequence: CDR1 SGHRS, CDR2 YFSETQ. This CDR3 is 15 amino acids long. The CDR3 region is CASSSTGSGANVLTF. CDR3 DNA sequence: TGCGCCAGCAGCTCGACAGGGTCTGGGGCCAACGTCCTGACTTTC.

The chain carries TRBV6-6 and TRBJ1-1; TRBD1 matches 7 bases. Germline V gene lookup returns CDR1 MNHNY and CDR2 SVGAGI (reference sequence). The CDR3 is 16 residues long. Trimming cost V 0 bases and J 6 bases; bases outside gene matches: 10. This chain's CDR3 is CASSYSAGGTYSEAFF. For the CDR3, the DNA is TGTGCCAGCAGTTACTCAGCAGGGGGTACGTACTCTGAAGCTTTCTTT.

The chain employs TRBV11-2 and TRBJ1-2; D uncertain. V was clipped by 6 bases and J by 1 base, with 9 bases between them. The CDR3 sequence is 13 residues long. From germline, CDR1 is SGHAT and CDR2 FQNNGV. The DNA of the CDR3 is TGTGCCAGCAGTTTACACATTAACTATGGCTACACCTTC. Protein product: CASSLHINYGYTF.

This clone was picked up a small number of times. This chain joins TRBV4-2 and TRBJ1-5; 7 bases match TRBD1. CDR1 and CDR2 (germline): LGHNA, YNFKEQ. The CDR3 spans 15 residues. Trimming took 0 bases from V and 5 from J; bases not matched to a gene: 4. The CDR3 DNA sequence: TGTGCCAGCAGCCAAGAAGGGACAGCTGATCAGCCCCAGCATTTT. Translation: CASSQEGTADQPQHF.

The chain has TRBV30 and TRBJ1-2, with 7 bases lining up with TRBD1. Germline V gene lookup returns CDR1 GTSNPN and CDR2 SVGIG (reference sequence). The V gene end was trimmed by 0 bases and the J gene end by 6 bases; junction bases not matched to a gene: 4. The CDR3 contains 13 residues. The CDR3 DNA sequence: TGTGCCTGGAGTGTAGGGACAGCAAATGGCTACACCTTC. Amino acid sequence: CAWSVGTANGYTF.

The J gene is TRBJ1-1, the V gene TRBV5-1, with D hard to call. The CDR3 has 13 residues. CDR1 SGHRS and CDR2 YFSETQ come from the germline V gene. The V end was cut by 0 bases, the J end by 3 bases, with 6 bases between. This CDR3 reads CASSLAEDTEAFF. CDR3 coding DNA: TGCGCCAGCAGCTTGGCCGAGGACACTGAAGCTTTCTTT.

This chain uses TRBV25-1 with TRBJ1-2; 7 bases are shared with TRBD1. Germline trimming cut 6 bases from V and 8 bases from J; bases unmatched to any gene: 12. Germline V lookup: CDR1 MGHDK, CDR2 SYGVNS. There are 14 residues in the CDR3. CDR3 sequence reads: CASRPSQGPSGYTF. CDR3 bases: TGTGCCAGCAGGCCCTCACAGGGGCCATCCGGCTACACCTTC.